The 25 T cell receptor beta chains presented below share a single source sample, sequenced in a study of blood T cell repertoires in COVID-19. Profiling relied on immunoSEQ multiplex PCR, and the TCRdb table lists in-frame clones only, not all of them. The sample holds about half a million clones, about 85% seen once. The source material was PBMCs or T cells enriched from blood (not recorded which). All receptors derive from a woman between 55 and 75 years old who had recovered from COVID-19.

CDR3 nucleotides: TGCGCCAGCAGCTGGTTGGCCCAGGGTGAGGAAAAACTGTTTTTT. Its translation: CASSWLAQGEEKLFF. The chain employs TRBV4-1 and TRBJ1-4, with a tentative D call TRBD1 (5 bases). The germline gives CDR1 MGHRA, CDR2 YSYEKL. The CDR3 is 15 residues long. V was trimmed by 5 bases and J by 8 bases, leaving 18 bases between them.

The genes are TRBV2 and TRBJ1-2; TRBD1 is a possible D gene (6 bases). This CDR3 spans 13 amino acids. The V and J ends lost 8 bases and 2 bases respectively, with 12 bases between them. Per germline, CDR1 SNHLY and CDR2 FYNNEI. For the CDR3, the DNA is TGTGCCAGCGATATTACAGGGAACTATGGCTACACCTTC. This translates into CASDITGNYGYTF.

This clone was recorded once. V gene TRBV2 combines with J gene TRBJ2-7; tentative D call: TRBD1 (5 bases). The CDR3 length is 14 residues. Germline loops: CDR1 SNHLY, CDR2 FYNNEI. Trimming removed 4 bases at V and 4 bases at J, with 14 bases between. The DNA of the CDR3 is TGTGCCAGCAGTGTAGTGACAGTTGTTTACGAGCAGTACGTC. Amino acids: CASSVVTVVYEQYV.

The CDR3 nucleotides read TGTGCCACCAGTGATCCGCGGAGGCCCGGCGGCTACACCTTC. Translation gives CATSDPRRPGGYTF. This chain joins TRBV24-1 and TRBJ1-2, with D unclear. CDR1 and CDR2 from the germline V gene are KGHDR and SFDVKD. Trimming removed 3 bases from V and 8 bases from J, with 15 bases in between. The CDR3 contains 14 residues.

This chain uses TRBV10-3 with TRBJ1-2, with 12 bases identical to TRBD1. This CDR3 contains 13 residues. V was clipped by 9 bases and J by 9 bases; unmatched bases: 8. The germline V gene encodes CDR1 ENHRY and CDR2 SYGVKD. This CDR3 is CAMRGQGARSYTF. The CDR3 DNA reads as TGTGCCATGCGGGGACAGGGGGCGCGGAGCTACACCTTC.

J is TRBJ1-5 and V is TRBV6-5; 9 bases are shared with TRBD1. The CDR3 contains 15 residues. The junction had 4 bases not matched to a gene; V was cut back by 4 bases and J by 3 bases. Germline V gene data show CDR1 as MNHEY and CDR2 as SVGAGI. In DNA form, the CDR3 reads TGTGCCAGCAGTTCGAACAGGGGGCTCAATCAGCCCCAGCATTTT. This gives the protein CASSSNRGLNQPQHF.

This chain joins TRBV5-1 and TRBJ1-3; D is perhaps TRBD1 (6 bases). CDR1 and CDR2 from the germline V gene are SGHRS and YFSETQ. This CDR3 has 15 amino acids. The V gene lost 4 bases and the J gene lost 2 bases, with 13 bases spanning the gap. CDR3 amino acids: CASSPDTGTGNTIYF. CDR3 in DNA: TGCGCCAGCAGCCCCGACACAGGGACTGGAAACACCATATATTTT.

This chain links TRBV6-5 with TRBJ1-6, with 9 bases lining up with TRBD1. CDR1 is MNHEY, CDR2 SVGAGI, per germline. This CDR3 has 14 residues. V shed 5 bases and J 6 bases; nucleotides not matched to a gene: 2. CDR3 loop: CASSPGQGNSPLHF. In DNA form, the CDR3 reads TGTGCCAGCAGTCCGGGACAGGGTAATTCACCCCTCCACTTT.

This chain joins TRBV5-1 and TRBJ2-1; 8 bases are a match to TRBD2. The CDR3 is 14 residues long. With V trimmed by 1 base and J by 8 bases, 5 bases remained unmatched. CDR1 SGHRS and CDR2 YFSETQ come from the germline V gene. As DNA, the CDR3 is TGCGCCAGCAGCTTGATCGCGACTAGCGATGAGCAGTTCTTC. Its translation is CASSLIATSDEQFF.

This chain connects TRBV19 to TRBJ1-5; D unresolved. Germline CDR1 and CDR2: LNHDA and SQIVND (reference sequence). The CDR3 totals 13 residues. The ends were cut back, 4 bases at V and 5 bases at J, with 9 bases in the middle. The CDR3 protein is CASSKEGHQPQHF. The CDR3 DNA is TGTGCCAGTAGTAAGGAGGGCCATCAGCCCCAGCATTTT.

The CDR3 nucleotides are TGTGCCAGCAGCTCTCGAGCCACCGGGGAGCTGTTTTTT. Protein: CASSSRATGELFF. The V call is TRBV9, the J call TRBJ2-2; D uncertain. In germline, CDR1 is SGDLS, CDR2 YYNGEE. Trimming took 4 bases from V and 4 from J, leaving 8 bases between them. The CDR3 consists of 13 residues.

The chain employs TRBV2 and TRBJ2-1, with TRBD2 matching over 10 bases. CDR3 length: 19 residues. Germline V lookup: CDR1 SNHLY, CDR2 FYNNEI. V trimming: 0 bases; J trimming: 2 bases; junction bases outside the gene matches: 10. DNA of the CDR3: TGTGCCAGCAGTGAAGCCCCCGTGCTAGCGGGGGAACCCTACAATGAGCAGTTCTTC. It specifies CASSEAPVLAGEPYNEQFF. Together with reference TRBV2 and TRBJ2-1, the CDR3 gives the full variable domain: EPEVTQTPSHQVTQMGQEVILRCVPISNHLYFYWYRQILGQKVEFLVSFYNNEISEKSEIFDDQFSVERPDGSNFTLKIRSTKLEDSAMYFCASSEAPVLAGEPYNEQFFGPGTRLTVL.

This chain uses TRBV6-5 with TRBJ2-5; no definite D call. V was shortened by 6 bases and J by 5 bases, with 10 bases between the two germline ends. Germline V lookup: CDR1 MNHEY, CDR2 SVGAGI. The CDR3 has 12 amino acids. As DNA, the CDR3 is TGTGCCAGCAGCTCCCCCGTCGAGACCCAGTACTTC. This translates into CASSSPVETQYF.

The chain uses TRBV5-1 and TRBJ2-1; 11 bases fit TRBD2. CDR3 length: 17 residues. The ends lost 0 bases at V and 7 bases at J; junction bases unmatched: 9. Looked up from germline, CDR1 is SGHRS and CDR2 is YFSETQ. DNA for the CDR3: TGCGCCAGCAGCTTGGTCCCTAGCGGGGGGCATGGAAATGAGCAGTTCTTC. Its translation: CASSLVPSGGHGNEQFF.

This clone was seen a handful of times. The chain couples TRBV6-1 to TRBJ1-4; TRBD1 is a possible D gene (5 bases). Trimming shortened V by 1 base and J by 11 bases, and 23 bases separated the two germline ends. From germline, CDR1 is MNHNS and CDR2 SASEGT. This CDR3 has 17 amino acids. CDR3 protein: CASSEGNIGAEKDKLFF. DNA of the CDR3: TGTGCCAGCAGTGAAGGGAATATTGGGGCGGAAAAAGATAAACTGTTTTTT.

V usage is TRBV5-1 and J usage is TRBJ2-7; the D gene is possibly TRBD2 (5 bases). Germline loops: CDR1 SGHRS, CDR2 YFSETQ. The CDR3 contains 16 residues. Trimming took 5 bases from V and 3 from J, leaving 21 bases between them. The CDR3 loop reads CASRLGPGSDLYEQYV. Written as DNA, the CDR3 is TGCGCCAGCAGACTTGGGCCGGGTAGCGATCTCTACGAGCAGTACGTC.

The gene calls are TRBV2 and TRBJ2-3, with D hard to call. The CDR3 extends over 14 amino acids. V lost 6 bases and J lost 0, with 10 bases in between. Germline V CDR1 and CDR2: SNHLY, FYNNEI. The CDR3 protein is CASRQLTSTDTQYF. The CDR3, as DNA: TGTGCCAGCAGACAGCTTACTAGCACAGATACGCAGTATTTT.

This sequence joins TRBV7-2 and TRBJ1-1; no firm D call. Germline lookup yields CDR1 SGHTA and CDR2 FQGNSA. The CDR3 runs 15 residues. Trimming took 1 base from V and 0 from J, leaving 9 bases between them. CDR3 protein: CASSLGGTMNTEAFF. In DNA form, the CDR3 reads TGTGCCAGCAGCTTAGGCGGAACGATGAACACTGAAGCTTTCTTT. Full variable domain (missing parts from reference TRBV7-2 and TRBJ1-1): GAGVSQSPSNKVTEKGKDVELRCDPISGHTALYWYRQSLGQGLEFLIYFQGNSAPDKSGLPSDRFSAERTGGSVSTLTIQRTQQEDSAVYLCASSLGGTMNTEAFFGQGTRLTVV.

This clone appeared a few times. CDR3 amino acids: CASSQDNFRTGTGGGELFF. In DNA form, the CDR3 reads TGCGCCAGCAGCCAAGATAATTTCCGGACAGGGACCGGTGGCGGGGAGCTGTTTTTT. The chain combines TRBV4-1 with TRBJ2-2, with 8 positions matching TRBD1. V was pared by 0 bases and J by 7 bases, with 16 bases of the junction left unmatched. The CDR3 is 19 amino acids. Germline V lookup: CDR1 MGHRA, CDR2 YSYEKL.

About this clone itself: A read error may account for a junction end that differs from germline. The chain joins TRBV6-1 to TRBJ1-2; the D is unclear. The CDR3 extends over 12 amino acids. Germline CDR1 reads MNHNS; CDR2 reads SASEGT. The CDR3 region is CASGDKYYGYTF. CDR3 nucleotides: TGTGCCAGCGGTGACAAATACTATGGCTACACCTTC.

J is TRBJ1-1 and V is TRBV19, with unresolved D. Trimming shortened V by 3 bases and J by 8 bases, and 19 bases separated the two germline ends. CDR1 LNHDA and CDR2 SQIVND come from the germline V gene (reference sequence). The CDR3 extends over 15 amino acids. The CDR3, as DNA: TGTGCCAGTAGTATTCTCCTAACGGAGGCCCGGGAAGCTTTCTTT. Protein: CASSILLTEAREAFF.

This clone was detected only a few times. This rearrangement joins TRBV5-1 to TRBJ2-2; TRBD2 might be the D (6 bases). This CDR3 contains 16 residues. The germline gives CDR1 SGHRS, CDR2 YFSETQ. V shed 3 bases and J shed 4 bases, with 16 bases lying between them. CDR3 DNA sequence: TGCGCCAGCAGCTCGGGTTATGGAGGGGTCACCGGGGAGCTGTTTTTT. The encoded protein is CASSSGYGGVTGELFF. The variable domain in full, with the rest retrieved from reference TRBV5-1 and TRBJ2-2, is KAGVTQTPRYLIKTRGQQVTLSCSPISGHRSVSWYQQTPGQGLQFLFEYFSETQRNKGNFPGRFSGRQFSNSRSEMNVSTLELGDSALYLCASSSGYGGVTGELFFGEGSRLTVL.

V and J are TRBV7-8 and TRBJ2-3; 7 bases agree with TRBD2. The ends lost 4 bases at V and 1 base at J; junction bases unmatched: 5. The CDR3 length is 15 residues. The germline V gene has CDR1 SGHVS and CDR2 FQNEAQ. CDR3: CASSSFGGGTDTQYF. The CDR3 bases are TGTGCCAGCAGCTCTTTTGGGGGGGGCACAGATACGCAGTATTTT.

The V and J genes are TRBV6-5 and TRBJ1-5; 9 bases map to TRBD1. The CDR3 length is 16 residues. Germline trimming cut 4 bases from V and 4 bases from J; bases unmatched to any gene: 8. Germline loops: CDR1 MNHEY, CDR2 SVGAGI. This chain's CDR3 is CASSSYGTGINQPQHF. The CDR3 region has the DNA TGTGCCAGCAGTTCGTACGGGACAGGGATAAATCAGCCCCAGCATTTT.

This chain links TRBV6-4 with TRBJ2-4; D possibly corresponds to TRBD2 (6 bases). Trimming removed 7 bases at V and 4 bases at J, with 14 bases between. This CDR3 contains 14 residues. The germline CDR1 and CDR2 sequences are MRHNA and SNTAGT. The CDR3 nucleotides read TGTGCCAGCACCCTGGCTAGCGAAAAAAACATTCAGTACTTC. Amino acid sequence: CASTLASEKNIQYF.